One sample yielded the 29 T cell receptor beta chains listed below, sequenced in a study of Tregs in tolerant kidney transplant recipients (dated by TCRdb to between 2018 and 2021). Library prep was done by the immunoSEQ multiplex PCR assay. TCRdb took over this immuneACCESS table, retaining in-frame rearrangements with V and J assigned. Such tables are incomplete; in checked studies, under half of the missing clones stem from an unresolved V gene, and the remainder is unexplained. This sample has 110,000 or so clones in its table, and 92% of those were observed once. In total, the top ten clones hold around 0.6% of the sample. Sequenced: CD4+ T cells from blood. The receptors derive from a human donor in good health.

In DNA form, the CDR3 reads TGCGCCAGCAGCCCCGGACAGCCCGAGAATACGCAGTATTTT. It specifies CASSPGQPENTQYF. The V call is TRBV5-1, the J call TRBJ2-3, with a weak D call TRBD1 (6 bases). Germline-derived CDR1 and CDR2 are SGHRS and YFSETQ. Trimming removed 4 bases at V and 7 bases at J, with 16 bases between. CDR3 length equals 14 residues.

The chain has TRBV7-9 and TRBJ2-6; unclear D gene. CDR3 length: 13 amino acids. Germline CDR1 and CDR2: SEHNR and FQNEAQ (reference sequence). The V and J ends lost 5 bases and 4 bases respectively, with 6 bases between them. CDR3 DNA: TGTGCCAGCAGCGCGTGGGGGGCCAACGTCCTGACTTTC. Amino acid sequence: CASSAWGANVLTF.

The V call is TRBV5-4, the J call TRBJ2-1; TRBD2 agrees at 13 bases. The CDR3 runs to 17 residues. With V trimmed by 7 bases and J by 7 bases, 14 bases remained unmatched. Germline V gives CDR1 SGHNT, CDR2 YYREEE (reference sequence). This CDR3 reads CASRLGLAGAIGNEQFF. The DNA of the CDR3 is TGTGCCAGCCGCCTAGGACTAGCGGGAGCTATTGGGAATGAGCAGTTCTTC.

V and J are TRBV7-2 and TRBJ1-5; possible D gene TRBD1, 6 bases. CDR1 SGHTA and CDR2 FQGNSA come from the germline V gene. The CDR3 spans 14 residues. The V gene lost 4 bases and the J gene lost 5 bases, with 12 bases spanning the gap. In nucleotides, the CDR3 is TGTGCCAGCAGCTCGGGACATACATATCAGCCCCAGCATTTT. Protein: CASSSGHTYQPQHF.

The chain couples TRBV7-9 to TRBJ2-3; TRBD2 is a possible D gene (7 bases). V gave up 2 bases and J gave up 4 bases, with 13 bases separating them. The CDR3 is 15 amino acids. Germline V lookup: CDR1 SEHNR, CDR2 FQNEAQ (reference sequence). In DNA form, the CDR3 reads TGTGCCAGCAGCTTATCGGGGGGCTTGGCAGATACGCAGTATTTT. This codes for CASSLSGGLADTQYF.

This clone came up once. V and J are TRBV30 and TRBJ1-6, with D possibly matching TRBD1 (5 bases). The CDR3 runs 14 residues. Germline values: CDR1 GTSNPN, CDR2 SVGIG (reference sequence). V was clipped by 2 bases and J by 7 bases, with 12 bases between them. CDR3 in amino acids: CAWSRAGMNSPLHF. The CDR3 region has the DNA TGTGCCTGGAGTAGGGCAGGGATGAATTCACCCCTCCACTTT.

The chain has TRBV18 and TRBJ1-1, with D hard to call. V lost 3 bases and J lost 11, with 13 bases in between. The germline CDR1 and CDR2 sequences are KGHSH and LQKENI. The CDR3 has 12 residues. CDR3 sequence: CASSPSSFEAFF. The CDR3 region has the DNA TGTGCCAGCTCACCCAGTTCTTTTGAGGCTTTCTTT.

The chain recombines TRBV11-3 with TRBJ2-1, with TRBD2 matching 13 bases. Germline lookup yields CDR1 SGHNT and CDR2 YENEEA. The CDR3 is 16 amino acids. J lost 6 bases, V lost 5 bases, and 7 bases had no gene match. CDR3: CASSPRTSGGGNEQFF. CDR3 coding DNA: TGTGCCAGCAGCCCCCGGACTAGCGGGGGAGGCAATGAGCAGTTCTTC.

The V and J genes are TRBV12-5 and TRBJ2-5, with 8 positions matching TRBD1. The CDR3 spans 13 residues. The V and J ends lost 4 bases and 4 bases, in that order; junction bases with no gene match: 2. Germline assignment: CDR1 LGHNT and CDR2 FRNRAP. The CDR3 is CASGWQGAETQYF. The CDR3 bases are TGTGCTAGTGGTTGGCAGGGGGCAGAGACCCAGTACTTC.

The chain links TRBV18 to TRBJ2-7; D might be TRBD2 (6 bases). Trimming removed 1 base at V and 1 base at J, with 8 bases between. CDR1 is KGHSH and CDR2 is LQKENI in the germline V gene. This CDR3 has 14 residues. CDR3 coding DNA: TGTGCCAGCTCACCACGGGGGGTATCCTACGAGCAGTACTTC. Translation: CASSPRGVSYEQYF.

V gene TRBV5-5 combines with J gene TRBJ2-3; perhaps TRBD2 as D (5 bases). Trimming left V 4 bases short and J 2 bases short, with 14 bases between. The CDR3 covers 15 residues. Germline V gene sequence: CDR1 SGHKS, CDR2 YYEKEE (reference sequence). DNA of the CDR3: TGTGCCAGCAGCATAACTAGATCCTACACAGATACGCAGTATTTT. Residues: CASSITRSYTDTQYF. The variable domain in full, with the rest retrieved from reference TRBV5-5 and TRBJ2-3, is DAGVTQSPTHLIKTRGQQVTLRCSPISGHKSVSWYQQVLGQGPQFIFQYYEKEERGRGNFPDRFSARQFPNYSSELNVNALLLGDSALYLCASSITRSYTDTQYFGPGTRLTVL.

This chain links TRBV14 with TRBJ2-7; 14 bases line up with TRBD2. V gave up 4 bases and J gave up 6 bases; unmatched junction bases: 14. CDR3 length: 18 residues. CDR1 and CDR2 from the germline V gene are SGHDN and FVKESK. The CDR3 region is CASSRRGTSGSRGFEQYF. The CDR3 DNA reads TGTGCCAGCAGCCGCCGCGGGACTAGCGGGAGTCGGGGTTTCGAGCAGTACTTC.

The chain is built from TRBV7-9 and TRBJ2-2; the match to TRBD1 covers 10 bases. Germline V gene sequence: CDR1 SEHNR, CDR2 FQNEAQ (reference sequence). Trimming took 5 bases from V and 5 from J; bases not matched to a gene: 2. This CDR3 has 14 amino acids. The CDR3 reads CASSRTGGTGELFF. The CDR3 region has the DNA TGTGCCAGCAGCCGGACAGGGGGGACCGGGGAGCTGTTTTTT.

Concerning this clone itself: One end of the junction is discordant with germline, which a read error may explain. The chain uses TRBV7-2 and TRBJ1-4; 8 nucleotides match TRBD1. The CDR3 loop spans 12 amino acids. The germline V gene encodes CDR1 SGHTA and CDR2 FQGNSA. The CDR3 DNA sequence: TGTGCCAGCAGCCGTCCAGGGGGCGAAAAGATTTTT. This gives the protein CASSRPGGEKIF.

The chain combines TRBV15 with TRBJ1-6, with 7 bases identical to TRBD1. V shed 3 bases, J shed 3 bases, and the junction held 2 bases outside the gene matches. In germline, CDR1 is LNHNV, CDR2 YYDKDF (reference sequence). The CDR3 covers 15 residues. The CDR3 here is CATSRGQFYNSPLHF. For the CDR3, the DNA is TGTGCCACCAGCAGGGGACAGTTCTATAATTCACCCCTCCACTTT. The full variable domain, rest sourced from reference TRBV15 and TRBJ1-6, is DAMVIQNPRYQVTQFGKPVTLSCSQTLNHNVMYWYQQKSSQAPKLLFHYYDKDFNNEADTPDNFQSRRPNTSFCFLDIRSPGLGDTAMYLCATSRGQFYNSPLHFGNGTRLTVT.

The CDR3 loop reads CASSLEQGAIPNTEAFF. For the CDR3, the DNA is TGTGCCAGCAGCTTAGAACAGGGGGCAATCCCGAACACTGAAGCTTTCTTT. V usage is TRBV7-6 and J usage is TRBJ1-1, with TRBD1 matching over 9 bases. V shed 1 base, J shed 1 base, and the junction held 7 bases outside the gene matches. This CDR3 spans 17 amino acids. Germline V gene lookup returns CDR1 SGHVS and CDR2 FNYEAQ. Drawing the rest from reference TRBV7-6 and TRBJ1-1, the complete variable domain is GAGVSQSPRYKVTKRGQDVALRCDPISGHVSLYWYRQALGQGPEFLTYFNYEAQQDKSGLPNDRFSAERPEGSISTLTIQRTEQRDSAMYRCASSLEQGAIPNTEAFFGQGTRLTVV.

The chain uses TRBV2 and TRBJ1-3; 10 nucleotides match TRBD1. The germline gives CDR1 SNHLY, CDR2 FYNNEI. The length of the CDR3 is 16 residues. J gave up 2 bases and V 2 bases, and 3 bases lay outside the gene matches. The CDR3 bases are TGTGCCAGCAGTGAAATAGGACAGGGGGCTGGAAACACCATATATTTT. Amino acid sequence: CASSEIGQGAGNTIYF.

The CDR3 nucleotides are TGTGCCAGTAGGAGGGGAAGAGGCACCTACGAGCAGTACTTC. Translation: CASRRGRGTYEQYF. The chain has TRBV19 and TRBJ2-7, with D perhaps assigned TRBD1 or TRBD2 (5 bases each). Germline V CDR1 and CDR2: LNHDA, SQIVND (reference sequence). CDR3 size: 14 residues. Trimming took off 6 bases at V and 2 bases at J, with 14 bases between the two ends.

The chain uses TRBV27 and TRBJ2-3, with 7 bases matching TRBD2. The ends lost 1 base at V and 1 base at J; junction bases unmatched: 2. The CDR3 contains 15 residues. The germline V gene encodes CDR1 MNHEY and CDR2 SMNVEV (reference sequence). In DNA form, the CDR3 reads TGTGCCAGCAGTTTATACGCGGGGGGCACAGATACGCAGTATTTT. This codes for CASSLYAGGTDTQYF.

The V gene is TRBV11-2, the J gene TRBJ2-7; 9 bases are a match to TRBD1. V gave up 4 bases and J gave up 6 bases; unmatched junction bases: 13. The CDR3 totals 16 residues. Germline assignment: CDR1 SGHAT and CDR2 FQNNGV. The CDR3 region is CASSSITGDRAAEQYF. The CDR3, as DNA: TGTGCCAGCAGCTCGATAACGGGGGACAGGGCTGCCGAGCAGTACTTC.

This clone showed up just once. This chain uses TRBV11-2 with TRBJ2-1, with D perhaps matching TRBD1 or TRBD2 (5 bases each). Trimming removed 6 bases at V and 7 bases at J, with 19 bases between. The CDR3 is 15 residues long. Germline-derived CDR1 and CDR2 are SGHAT and FQNNGV. CDR3 sequence (DNA): TGTGCCAGCAGGTCTCCTGGGGGATTCCTAAATGAGCAGTTCTTC. Translated: CASRSPGGFLNEQFF.

The chain links TRBV18 to TRBJ2-5; D unclear. Germline CDR1 KGHSH, CDR2 LQKENI. V lost 1 base to trimming and J lost 5 bases, with 11 bases between them. This CDR3 spans 14 amino acids. The CDR3 loop reads CASSPLAGGETQYF. The CDR3 DNA reads TGTGCCAGCTCACCACTGGCAGGTGGGGAGACCCAGTACTTC. Supplemented by reference TRBV18 and TRBJ2-5, the full variable domain reads NAGVMQNPRHLVRRRGQEARLRCSPMKGHSHVYWYRQLPEEGLKFMVYLQKENIIDESGMPKERFSAEFPKEGPSILRIQQVVRGDSAAYFCASSPLAGGETQYFGPGTRLLVL.

In regard to this clone: At the DNA level, this CDR3 is encoded by other sequences in the same sample as well. The chain has TRBV7-9 and TRBJ1-5; 9 bases line up with TRBD1. Germline V gene lookup returns CDR1 SEHNR and CDR2 FQNEAQ (reference sequence). This CDR3 is 18 amino acids long. Losses at the gene ends were 5 bases for V and 0 bases for J; bases not matched to a gene: 11. The CDR3 DNA reads as TGTGCCAGCAGCCTAGGGACAGGGTTTATGGGTAGCAATCAGCCCCAGCATTTT. Translation gives CASSLGTGFMGSNQPQHF.

The chain links TRBV9 to TRBJ2-2; 10 nucleotides match TRBD1. Trimming at V came to 3 bases and at J to 7 bases, leaving 9 bases not matched to a gene. Germline V lookup: CDR1 SGDLS, CDR2 YYNGEE. The CDR3 is 16 amino acids. In nucleotides, the CDR3 is TGTGCCAGCAGCGCGGGACAGGGGCGATTTGGCGGGGAGCTGTTTTTT. This translates into CASSAGQGRFGGELFF. The variable domain in full, with the rest retrieved from reference TRBV9 and TRBJ2-2, is DSGVTQTPKHLITATGQRVTLRCSPRSGDLSVYWYQQSLDQGLQFLIQYYNGEERAKGNILERFSAQQFPDLHSELNLSSLELGDSALYFCASSAGQGRFGGELFFGEGSRLTVL.

The genes are TRBV6-1 and TRBJ2-7, with 9 bases fitting TRBD2. CDR1 is MNHNS and CDR2 is SASEGT in the germline V gene. CDR3 length equals 17 residues. The V gene end was trimmed by 4 bases and the J gene end by 1 base; junction bases not matched to a gene: 11. The CDR3, as DNA: TGTGCCAGCAGTGTCCGCGGGGCTAGCGGGGTGTCCTACGAGCAGTACTTC. Its protein product is CASSVRGASGVSYEQYF.

The chain employs TRBV18 and TRBJ2-3; maybe TRBD2 (5 bases). Deletions cut 3 bases from V and 0 bases from J, with 13 bases between. This CDR3 region has 16 residues. Germline values: CDR1 KGHSH, CDR2 LQKENI. CDR3 bases: TGTGCCAGCTCACCTCGGGGTGGGCTCAGCACAGATACGCAGTATTTT. Protein product: CASSPRGGLSTDTQYF.

The chain uses TRBV21-1 and TRBJ1-2; TRBD1, the table's D call, lacks a check against the DNA. TRBV21-1 is an annotated pseudogene. CDR3 length: 16 residues. The CDR3 region has the DNA TGTGCCAGCAGCAAATTCGACAGGCGGGCGTCCTATGGCTACACCTTC. Translating it yields CASSKFDRRASYGYTF.

In this sample, this clone turned up once. The chain has TRBV6-5 and TRBJ1-2, with D tentatively TRBD1 (6 bases). V was cut by 5 bases and J by 6 bases, with 16 bases left in between. The CDR3 is made up of 14 amino acids. CDR1 is MNHEY, CDR2 SVGAGI, per germline. CDR3 protein: CASSIQGRRDGYTF. DNA for the CDR3: TGTGCCAGCAGTATACAGGGAAGGAGGGATGGCTACACCTTC.

This clone occurred once. This chain joins TRBV10-1 and TRBJ2-7, with D possibly being TRBD2 (5 bases). Trimming pared 1 base from V and 7 bases from J, leaving 11 bases between. The CDR3 is 13 amino acids. Germline CDR1 WNHNN, CDR2 SYGVQD (reference sequence). CDR3 nucleotides: TGCGCCAGCAGTGAGTACAGTGCGGGTGAGCAGTACTTC. Protein: CASSEYSAGEQYF.